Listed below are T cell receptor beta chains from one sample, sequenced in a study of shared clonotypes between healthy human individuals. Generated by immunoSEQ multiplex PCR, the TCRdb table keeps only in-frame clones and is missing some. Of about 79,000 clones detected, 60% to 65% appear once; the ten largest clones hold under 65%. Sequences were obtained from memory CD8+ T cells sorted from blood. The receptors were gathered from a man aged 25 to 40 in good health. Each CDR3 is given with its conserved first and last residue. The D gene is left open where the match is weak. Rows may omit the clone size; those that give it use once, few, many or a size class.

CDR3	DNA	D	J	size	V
CASSRSWCGHGYTF	TGTGCCAGCAGTCGAAGTTGGTGTGGACATGGCTACACCTTC	.	TRBJ1-2	.	TRBV6-4
CASSYSQTEAFF	TGTGCCAGCAGTTACTCCCAAACTGAAGCTTTCTTT	.	TRBJ1-1	.	TRBV6-6
CASSAAPTYEQYF	TGTGCCAGCAGTGCGGCCCCCACCTACGAGCAGTACTTC	.	TRBJ2-7	.	TRBV2
CASSPFGTSGIGEQYF	TGTGCCAGCAGCCCCTTCGGGACTAGCGGGATAGGGGAGCAGTACTTC	TRBD2	TRBJ2-7	.	TRBV5-4
CASLGETQYF	TGTGCCAGCTTGGGAGAGACCCAGTACTTC	.	TRBJ2-5	few	TRBV25-1
CASSVLAGTNTGELFF	TGTGCCAGCAGTGTATTGGCGGGGACGAACACCGGGGAGCTGTTTTTT	.	TRBJ2-2	.	TRBV2
CASSSGLAGVEQYF	TGTGCCAGCAGCTCGGGACTAGCGGGAGTCGAGCAGTACTTC	TRBD2	TRBJ2-7	few	TRBV7-2
CASSSTGVWGEQFF	TGCGCCAGCAGCTCGACAGGGGTCTGGGGTGAGCAGTTCTTC	TRBD1	TRBJ2-1	.	TRBV10-2
CASSLQGTGDADTQYF	TGTGCCAGCAGTCTGCAAGGGACAGGGGACGCAGATACGCAGTATTTT	TRBD1	TRBJ2-3	few	TRBV25-1
CASSEVGRTDTQYF	TGTGCCAGCAGTGAGGTAGGGCGCACAGATACGCAGTATTTT	.	TRBJ2-3	.	TRBV25-1
CASSDLAATSGNTIYF	TGTGCCAGCAGTGACTTAGCGGCTACCTCTGGAAACACCATATATTTT	.	TRBJ1-3	.	TRBV6-1
CASSLDLGGASGANVLTF	TGTGCCAGCAGCTTAGATCTGGGGGGGGCCTCTGGGGCCAACGTCCTGACTTTC	.	TRBJ2-6	.	TRBV7-6
CASSMFDKDYEQYF	TGTGCCAGCAGCATGTTTGATAAGGATTACGAGCAGTACTTC	.	TRBJ2-7	.	TRBV7-4
CASTLAGRKGETQYF	TGTGCCAGCACTCTCGCGGGTCGAAAGGGAGAGACCCAGTACTTC	.	TRBJ2-5	.	TRBV2
CASSIDPRQRQPQHF	TGTGCCAGTAGTATCGACCCACGCCAACGTCAGCCCCAGCATTTT	.	TRBJ1-5	.	TRBV19
CASSSDASGINEQFF	TGTGCCAGCAGCTCGGATGCTTCTGGGATAAATGAGCAGTTCTTC	.	TRBJ2-1	.	TRBV7-3
CASSLAGTGLRYEQYF	TGCGCCAGCAGCTTGGCAGGGACAGGGTTACGGTACGAGCAGTACTTC	TRBD1	TRBJ2-7	.	TRBV5-1
CASSATGTSVGFEQFF	TGTGCCAGCAGTGCAACCGGGACTAGCGTGGGATTTGAGCAGTTCTTC	TRBD2	TRBJ2-1	many	TRBV2
CASQTGDYEQYF	TGCGCCAGCCAGACGGGGGACTACGAGCAGTACTTC	.	TRBJ2-7	.	TRBV10-2
CASSISDRSYEQYF	TGTGCCAGTAGTATCTCAGACAGGTCCTACGAGCAGTACTTC	.	TRBJ2-7	.	TRBV19
CASSMFGQGGTEAFF	TGTGCCAGTAGTATGTTCGGACAGGGGGGCACTGAAGCTTTCTTT	TRBD1	TRBJ1-1	.	TRBV19
CASSPKSSSYNEQFF	TGTGCCAGCAGTCCTAAGAGTAGCTCCTACAATGAGCAGTTCTTC	.	TRBJ2-1	.	TRBV27
CASSLQAQETQYF	TGTGCCAGCAGTTTACAGGCCCAAGAGACCCAGTACTTC	.	TRBJ2-5	.	TRBV27
CASSIGSQAFQPQHF	TGTGCCAGTAGTATCGGGTCCCAGGCGTTTCAGCCCCAGCATTTT	.	TRBJ1-5	medium-sized	TRBV19
CASQLAGVTDTQYF	TGTGCCAGCCAGCTAGCGGGGGTCACAGATACGCAGTATTTT	TRBD2	TRBJ2-3	.	TRBV2